These 9 T cell receptor beta chains came from one sample sequenced in a study of blood T cells in healthy people across ages. A second PCR, run for about 7 to 11 cycles, used a sample-barcoded 5' primer plus a J-beta primer mix. TCRdb reprocessed the 5' RACE reads via MiXCR and lists one record per CDR3 protein. The repertoire holds hundreds of thousands of distinct CDR3 sequences, with approximately 52% as singletons. Sequencing was carried out using blood. These TCRs come from a woman of 80 years or more in good health.

This clonotype was counted ten times or more. The chain uses TRBV12-3 or TRBV12-4 and TRBJ2-7; D might be TRBD2 (5 bases). The CDR3 is made up of 13 amino acids. With 7 bases removed from V and 5 bases from J, the gap between germline ends came to 15 bases. The CDR3 loop reads CASTLAGFHEQYF. CDR3 nucleotide sequence: TGTGCCAGCACCCTCGCGGGTTTCCACGAGCAGTACTTC.

This clonotype appeared a few times. This chain joins TRBV28 and TRBJ1-5; D is ambiguous. V was trimmed by 3 bases and J by 4 bases, leaving 7 bases between them. This CDR3 region has 13 residues. CDR1 is MDHEN and CDR2 is SYDVKM in the germline V gene. The CDR3 DNA sequence: TGTGCCAGCAGTTTCGGCGAGAATCAGCCCCAGCATTTT. Protein product: CASSFGENQPQHF.

In regard to this clonotype: A much more abundant neighbour one base away suggests this may be a read error. This chain joins TRBV20-1 and TRBJ1-4, with TRBD1 matching over 8 bases. The CDR3 loop spans 14 amino acids. Trimming removed 6 bases from V and 7 bases from J; junction bases left unmatched: 10. Germline CDR1 DFQATT, CDR2 SNEGSKA (reference sequence). The CDR3 loop is CSAPPQGEPEKLFF. In DNA form, the CDR3 reads TGCAGTGCCCCACCACAGGGGGAGCCTGAAAAACTGTTTTTT.

The chain employs TRBV6-1 and TRBJ1-1; 8 nucleotides agree with TRBD1. Germline V gene sequence: CDR1 MNHNS, CDR2 SASEGT. V shed 6 bases and J 5 bases; nucleotides not matched to a gene: 14. The CDR3 sequence is 16 residues long. CDR3 bases: TGTGCCAGCAGGGCTCCTCCCCAGACAGGGGCGACTGAAGCTTTCTTT. Translation: CASRAPPQTGATEAFF.

This clonotype was detected a few times. The V call is TRBV20-1, the J call TRBJ2-7; 8 bases match TRBD2. Germline V lookup: CDR1 DFQATT, CDR2 SNEGSKA (reference sequence). This CDR3 has 17 amino acids. Losses at the gene ends were 0 bases for V and 0 bases for J; bases not matched to a gene: 10. Here the CDR3 DNA reads TGCAGTGCTAGAGACGCCCTTCAGCGGGGGTACTCCTACGAGCAGTACTTC. It codes for CSARDALQRGYSYEQYF.

The chain uses TRBV7-2 and TRBJ2-3, with D perhaps TRBD1 (5 bases). Germline V gives CDR1 SGHTA, CDR2 FQGNSA. The ends were cut back, 6 bases at V and 2 bases at J, with 9 bases in the middle. The CDR3 sequence is 13 residues long. CDR3 DNA sequence: TGTGCCAGCAGGTCGGACAACACAGATACGCAGTATTTT. It codes for CASRSDNTDTQYF.

This sequence joins TRBV7-9 and TRBJ2-7; D is unclear. Per the germline V gene, CDR1 is SEHNR and CDR2 is FQNEAQ (reference sequence). The V and J ends lost 1 base and 7 bases respectively, with 17 bases between them. CDR3 length: 15 residues. CDR3 in amino acids: CASSLERPTIGEQYF. The CDR3 bases are TGTGCCAGCAGCTTAGAACGCCCCACAATTGGGGAGCAGTACTTC.

The chain carries TRBV20-1 and TRBJ2-5, with 10 bases fitting TRBD2. The length of the CDR3 is 13 residues. Germline lookup yields CDR1 DFQATT and CDR2 SNEGSKA (reference sequence). V lost 6 bases to trimming and J lost 5 bases; unmatched junction nucleotides: 6. CDR3 sequence: CSAQPGLAETQYF. In DNA form, the CDR3 reads TGCAGTGCCCAACCGGGACTAGCGGAGACCCAGTACTTC.

There are many counts of this clonotype. The rearrangement uses TRBV4-2 and TRBJ1-2, with unresolved D. CDR3 length: 13 amino acids. V shed 0 bases and J shed 6 bases, with 8 bases lying between them. CDR1 is LGHNA, CDR2 YNFKEQ, per germline. The CDR3 reads CASSQEGVDGYTF. For the CDR3, the DNA is TGTGCCAGCAGCCAAGAGGGCGTAGATGGCTACACCTTC.